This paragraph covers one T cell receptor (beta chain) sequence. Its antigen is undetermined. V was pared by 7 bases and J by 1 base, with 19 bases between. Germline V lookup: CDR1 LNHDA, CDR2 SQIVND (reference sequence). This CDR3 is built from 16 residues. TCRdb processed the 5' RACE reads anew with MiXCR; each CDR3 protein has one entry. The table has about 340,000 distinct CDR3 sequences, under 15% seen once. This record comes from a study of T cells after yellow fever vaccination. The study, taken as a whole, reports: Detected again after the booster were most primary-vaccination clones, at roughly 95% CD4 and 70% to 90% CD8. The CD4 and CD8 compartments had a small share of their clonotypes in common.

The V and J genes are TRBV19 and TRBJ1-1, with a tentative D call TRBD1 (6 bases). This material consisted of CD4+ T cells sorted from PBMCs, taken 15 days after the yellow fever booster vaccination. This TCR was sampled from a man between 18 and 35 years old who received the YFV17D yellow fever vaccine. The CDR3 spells CASIRWQGIGNTEAFF. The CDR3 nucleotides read TGTGCCAGTATCCGTTGGCAGGGGATCGGGAACACTGAAGCTTTCTTT.